Following are 32 T cell receptor beta chains from one sample sequenced in a study of cytomegalovirus exposure and HLA in healthy donors. PCR employed 60 Vbeta and 13 Jbeta primers. The method was immunoSEQ multiplex PCR; TCRdb's version includes in-frame clones alone and lacks a portion of them. The sample comprises under 55,000 clones, around 72% of which are singletons, and around 3.1% rests with the top ten. Sequencing input: PBMCs. Every receptor here comes from a man between 18 and 29 years old in good health and CMV-seronegative.

This clone came up once. The chain is built from TRBV20-1 and TRBJ2-2; D unclear. V was trimmed by 3 bases and J by 5 bases, leaving 4 bases between them. The V gene's germline CDR1 is DFQATT and CDR2 SNEGSKA (reference sequence). The CDR3 runs 11 residues. The CDR3 DNA follows: TGCAGTGCTAGGGAGACCGGGGAGCTGTTTTTT. Translating gives CSARETGELFF.

V and J are TRBV6-5 and TRBJ2-7, with 8 bases that match TRBD1. Germline V gene data show CDR1 as MNHEY and CDR2 as SVGAGI. The CDR3 covers 14 residues. The V segment lost 6 bases and the J segment 4 bases; nucleotides outside the gene matches: 8. This CDR3 is CASSLSGQAYEQYF. In DNA form, the CDR3 reads TGTGCCAGCAGCCTCTCGGGACAGGCGTACGAGCAGTACTTC.

The rearrangement joins TRBV29-1 to TRBJ2-7; 12 nucleotides line up with TRBD2. Germline V gene data show CDR1 as SQVTM and CDR2 as ANQGSEA. After removal of 4 bases from V and 0 bases from J, the junction contained 10 bases not matched to a gene. The CDR3 runs to 17 residues. CDR3 sequence: CSVVFGWTSGNSYEQYF. The CDR3 nucleotides read TGCAGCGTTGTTTTCGGGTGGACTAGCGGGAACTCCTACGAGCAGTACTTC.

V usage is TRBV20-1 and J usage is TRBJ2-1; D gene ambiguous. The CDR3 covers 10 residues. With 3 bases removed from V and 10 bases from J, the gap between germline ends came to 7 bases. Germline V gene data show CDR1 as DFQATT and CDR2 as SNEGSKA (reference sequence). The CDR3 DNA is TGCAGTGCTAGTAGTTGGGAGCAGTTCTTC. Translating it yields CSASSWEQFF.

The chain joins TRBV30 to TRBJ1-5; D is possibly TRBD1 (5 bases). Trimming pared 0 bases from V and 0 bases from J, leaving 9 bases between. The CDR3 has 15 amino acids. Germline lookup yields CDR1 GTSNPN and CDR2 SVGIG (reference sequence). CDR3 in DNA: TGTGCCTGGAGTGTGTTAGGGGATAGCAATCAGCCCCAGCATTTT. Translated: CAWSVLGDSNQPQHF.

The rearrangement uses TRBV2 and TRBJ2-1; TRBD2 aligns across 9 bases. This CDR3 region has 16 residues. Germline assignment: CDR1 SNHLY and CDR2 FYNNEI. V shed 5 bases, J shed 4 bases, and the junction held 9 bases outside the gene matches. In nucleotides, the CDR3 is TGTGCCAGCAGTCAAATAGCGGGAGACGGTTACAATGAGCAGTTCTTC. It is translated as CASSQIAGDGYNEQFF. Full variable domain (remainder filled in from reference TRBV2 and TRBJ2-1): EPEVTQTPSHQVTQMGQEVILRCVPISNHLYFYWYRQILGQKVEFLVSFYNNEISEKSEIFDDQFSVERPDGSNFTLKIRSTKLEDSAMYFCASSQIAGDGYNEQFFGPGTRLTVL.

This chain connects TRBV11-2 to TRBJ2-1; 14 bases align to TRBD2. Looked up from germline, CDR1 is SGHAT and CDR2 is FQNNGV. CDR3 length: 18 residues. V was pared by 5 bases and J by 2 bases, with 8 bases of the junction left unmatched. CDR3 coding DNA: TGTGCCAGCAGCACAGGACTAGCGGGAGGAAGGGCCTACAATGAGCAGTTCTTC. Translated: CASSTGLAGGRAYNEQFF.

The genes are TRBV7-6 and TRBJ2-7, with D hard to call. The CDR3 has 16 amino acids. Germline CDR1 and CDR2: SGHVS and FNYEAQ. V lost 1 base, J lost 6 bases, and 19 bases lay in between. The CDR3 coding sequence is TGTGCCAGCAGCTTAGAGGCATCTTCACTGGGCGTCGAGCAGTACTTC. It translates to CASSLEASSLGVEQYF.

The V gene is TRBV4-3, the J gene TRBJ1-2; no definite D call. This CDR3 is built from 14 residues. CDR1 LGHNA and CDR2 YSLEER come from the germline V gene. The V end lost 0 bases, the J end lost 4 bases, and 9 bases lay between the germline ends. The CDR3 is CASSQDGSSYGYTF. The DNA of the CDR3 is TGCGCCAGCAGCCAAGACGGGAGCAGCTATGGCTACACCTTC.

V gene TRBV7-9 combines with J gene TRBJ2-2; 10 bases fit TRBD1. V lost 8 bases and J lost 3; bases outside the gene matches: 3. Germline V CDR1 and CDR2: SEHNR, FQNEAQ (reference sequence). The CDR3 has 14 residues. The CDR3 nucleotides are TGTGCCAGCGTAGGACAGGGGGACACCGGGGAGCTGTTTTTT. Amino acids: CASVGQGDTGELFF.

The rearrangement links TRBV10-3 to TRBJ2-1, with 10 bases identical to TRBD2. Germline loops: CDR1 ENHRY, CDR2 SYGVKD. The CDR3 length is 16 residues. Trimming cost V 0 bases and J 8 bases; bases outside gene matches: 7. CDR3 in amino acids: CAISESPSGSGDEQFF. For the CDR3, the DNA is TGTGCCATCAGTGAGTCGCCTAGCGGGAGTGGTGATGAGCAGTTCTTC.

The genes are TRBV14 and TRBJ2-7; 7 bases match TRBD1. The ends lost 5 bases at V and 4 bases at J; junction bases unmatched: 8. Per germline, CDR1 SGHDN and CDR2 FVKESK. The CDR3 spans 14 residues. This CDR3 is CASSILGTEYEQYF. The CDR3 bases are TGTGCCAGCAGCATACTAGGGACAGAATACGAGCAGTACTTC.

The chain recombines TRBV28 with TRBJ1-5, with D perhaps matching TRBD1 (6 bases). V was cut by 7 bases and J by 3 bases, with 13 bases left in between. The CDR3 consists of 14 residues. Germline lookup yields CDR1 MDHEN and CDR2 SYDVKM. The CDR3 DNA reads as TGTGCCAGCACTTCAGGGGACAACAATCAGCCCCAGCATTTT. Encoded protein: CASTSGDNNQPQHF.

The J gene is TRBJ2-7, the V gene TRBV6-5; the D gene is possibly TRBD1 (6 bases). V was clipped by 8 bases and J by 0 bases, with 17 bases between them. The CDR3 spans 15 residues. Germline-derived CDR1 and CDR2 are MNHEY and SVGAGI. The CDR3: CASRRSPGDSYEQYF. The CDR3, as DNA: TGTGCCAGCCGCCGGAGCCCAGGGGACTCCTACGAGCAGTACTTC.

V and J are TRBV7-7 and TRBJ2-3; 8 bases match TRBD1. V was clipped by 1 base and J by 0 bases; unmatched bases: 0. Germline CDR1 reads SSHAT; CDR2 reads FNYEAQ (reference sequence). The CDR3 runs 15 residues. In DNA, the CDR3 is TGTGCCAGCAGCTTAGGGACAGGGAGCACAGATACGCAGTATTTT. As protein: CASSLGTGSTDTQYF.

This clone was found a few times. The chain employs TRBV6-1 and TRBJ2-3, with D perhaps matching TRBD1 (6 bases). The CDR3 loop spans 14 amino acids. Per the germline V gene, CDR1 is MNHNS and CDR2 is SASEGT. V lost 4 bases and J lost 7, with 15 bases in between. The CDR3 DNA reads TGTGCCAGCAGTGCGACAGGACAGCTTAATACGCAGTATTTT. Residues: CASSATGQLNTQYF.

This chain joins TRBV7-9 and TRBJ2-5, with D tentatively TRBD2 (6 bases). The germline gives CDR1 SEHNR, CDR2 FQNEAQ (reference sequence). The V end lost 5 bases, the J end lost 5 bases, and 18 bases lay between the germline ends. The CDR3 has 15 residues. CDR3 sequence reads: CASSARGTPVETQYF. In nucleotides, the CDR3 is TGTGCCAGCAGCGCACGCGGGACTCCCGTCGAGACCCAGTACTTC.

The CDR3, as DNA: TGTGCCAGCAGCTTAGCGGCGGGAGGCTACGAGCAGTACTTC. This gives the protein CASSLAAGGYEQYF. V usage is TRBV7-9 and J usage is TRBJ2-7; 8 positions agree with TRBD2. Trimming cost V 0 bases and J 3 bases; bases outside gene matches: 1. Germline-derived CDR1 and CDR2 are SEHNR and FQNEAQ (reference sequence). This CDR3 is built from 14 residues.

This rearrangement joins TRBV6-5 to TRBJ1-1, with D uncertain. The CDR3 is 14 residues long. The V end was cut by 3 bases, the J end by 0 bases, with 8 bases between. Germline CDR1 reads MNHEY; CDR2 reads SVGAGI. The CDR3 DNA follows: TGTGCCAGCAGTTATTCGACACTGAACACTGAAGCTTTCTTT. This translates into CASSYSTLNTEAFF.

The chain recombines TRBV6-5 with TRBJ2-7; D is perhaps TRBD1 (5 bases). This CDR3 comprises 14 residues. Germline lookup yields CDR1 MNHEY and CDR2 SVGAGI. The ends were cut back, 6 bases at V and 3 bases at J, with 15 bases in the middle. CDR3 nucleotides: TGTGCCAGCAGCACCCCCGGACACTACTACGAGCAGTACTTC. It translates to CASSTPGHYYEQYF.

This clone was picked up one time. This chain links TRBV7-8 with TRBJ1-2; 12 bases are shared with TRBD1. The ends lost 1 base at V and 4 bases at J; junction bases unmatched: 7. Germline CDR1 SGHVS, CDR2 FQNEAQ. The CDR3 is made up of 17 amino acids. CDR3 residues: CASSLGVSGQGAYGYTF. The CDR3 region has the DNA TGTGCCAGCAGCTTAGGTGTTTCGGGACAGGGGGCCTATGGCTACACCTTC.

This sequence joins TRBV28 and TRBJ2-7, with 7 bases aligning to TRBD1. Germline V gene sequence: CDR1 MDHEN, CDR2 SYDVKM. After removal of 5 bases from V and 2 bases from J, the junction contained 6 bases not matched to a gene. This CDR3 has 14 amino acids. The CDR3 loop reads CASSHRTGAYEQYF. CDR3 DNA: TGTGCCAGCAGTCATAGGACAGGAGCCTACGAGCAGTACTTC.

V and J are TRBV7-9 and TRBJ2-5; 9 bases align to TRBD2. Germline values: CDR1 SEHNR, CDR2 FQNEAQ (reference sequence). The ends lost 1 base at V and 5 bases at J; junction bases unmatched: 5. This CDR3 comprises 15 residues. The DNA of the CDR3 is TGTGCCAGCAGCTTAGAGGGACTAGCTTTGGAGACCCAGTACTTC. As protein: CASSLEGLALETQYF. Drawing the rest from reference TRBV7-9 and TRBJ2-5, the complete variable domain is DTGVSQNPRHKITKRGQNVTFRCDPISEHNRLYWYRQTLGQGPEFLTYFQNEAQLEKSRLLSDRFSAERPKGSFSTLEIQRTEQGDSAMYLCASSLEGLALETQYFGPGTRLLVL.

The rearrangement joins TRBV7-9 to TRBJ1-2; the D is unclear. With 5 bases removed from V and 0 bases from J, the gap between germline ends came to 10 bases. This CDR3 region has 14 residues. Per germline, CDR1 SEHNR and CDR2 FQNEAQ (reference sequence). The CDR3 DNA reads TGTGCCAGCAGCCCAGACACAGCTAACTATGGCTACACCTTC. It is translated as CASSPDTANYGYTF.

This clone came up a few times. V and J are TRBV10-3 and TRBJ1-5, with D perhaps matching TRBD1 (5 bases). Germline V gene sequence: CDR1 ENHRY, CDR2 SYGVKD. This CDR3 comprises 13 residues. Trimming cost V 6 bases and J 9 bases, with 15 bases left between them. The CDR3 DNA is TGTGCCATCAGACCGTTGGGGGAGGGGCCCCAGCATTTT. This gives the protein CAIRPLGEGPQHF.

The chain has TRBV18 and TRBJ1-1; possible D gene TRBD1, 6 bases. V was clipped by 2 bases and J by 5 bases, with 9 bases between them. Germline-derived CDR1 and CDR2 are KGHSH and LQKENI. The CDR3 runs to 13 residues. CDR3 loop: CASSPGGQTEAFF. The CDR3 bases are TGTGCCAGCTCACCAGGGGGCCAAACTGAAGCTTTCTTT.

The V call is TRBV6-5, the J call TRBJ2-1, with 7 positions matching TRBD2. This CDR3 contains 13 residues. After removal of 2 bases from V and 10 bases from J, the junction contained 5 bases not matched to a gene. Germline values: CDR1 MNHEY, CDR2 SVGAGI. CDR3 amino acids: CASSYAPGGEQFF. The CDR3 coding sequence is TGTGCCAGCAGTTACGCACCCGGGGGGGAGCAGTTCTTC.

The rearrangement uses TRBV28 and TRBJ1-1; D gene unclear. The CDR3 runs to 15 residues. The V end was cut by 2 bases, the J end by 2 bases, with 12 bases between. In germline, CDR1 is MDHEN, CDR2 SYDVKM. This CDR3 reads CASSLIPITNTEAFF. The CDR3 DNA sequence: TGTGCCAGCAGTTTAATCCCCATCACTAACACTGAAGCTTTCTTT.

This chain connects TRBV14 to TRBJ2-2; D not certain. V lost 4 bases and J lost 3, with 15 bases in between. In germline, CDR1 is SGHDN, CDR2 FVKESK. The CDR3 totals 16 residues. CDR3 nucleotides: TGTGCCAGCAGCCCCTTAGGCGCGGAAGACACCGGGGAGCTGTTTTTT. Translating gives CASSPLGAEDTGELFF.

The chain joins TRBV10-3 to TRBJ1-2, with 7 nucleotides matching TRBD1. Germline loops: CDR1 ENHRY, CDR2 SYGVKD. Trimming removed 10 bases from V and 8 bases from J; junction bases left unmatched: 16. The CDR3 covers 14 residues. The CDR3 DNA is TGTGCCACCGCCGACAGGGAAACTCCGCGGGGCTACACCTTC. This encodes CATADRETPRGYTF.

The rearrangement links TRBV28 to TRBJ1-5, with 8 bases fitting TRBD1. Germline trimming cut 0 bases from V and 6 bases from J; bases unmatched to any gene: 13. Germline CDR1 and CDR2: MDHEN and SYDVKM. This CDR3 is 18 amino acids long. The CDR3 sequence is CASSLWTGVAAVFQPQHF. The CDR3 nucleotides read TGTGCCAGCAGTTTATGGACAGGGGTTGCTGCCGTCTTTCAGCCCCAGCATTTT.

This clone has only a few counts. The rearrangement joins TRBV6-5 to TRBJ1-5; 8 bases are a match to TRBD1. This CDR3 comprises 13 residues. Per the germline V gene, CDR1 is MNHEY and CDR2 is SVGAGI. V dropped 6 bases and J dropped 9; count of bases not matched to a gene: 7. CDR3 region: CASRLTGAAPQHF. CDR3 in DNA: TGTGCCAGCAGGCTGACAGGGGCCGCGCCCCAGCATTTT.